The T cell receptor (beta chain) described here comes from a study of blood T cell repertoires in COVID-19. Overall study context: Sources were T cells, B-cell-depleted T cells, or PBMCs; the material itself was cDNA or gDNA.

Per the study methods: For nucleated cells, counts were estimated from reference gene primer amplification. Libraries were prepared by immunoSEQ multiplex PCR; TCRdb keeps only in-frame clonotypes and omits some of them. Clone size and V and J calls were adopted from that table, with D and trimming inferred from the DNA. The sample shows under 100,000 clones, about 85% of them seen only once. Those enrolled in Seattle joined during active infection and were followed longitudinally afterward. The CDR3 length is 14 residues. Germline lookup yields CDR1 SGHRS and CDR2 YFSETQ. Trimming cost V 4 bases and J 3 bases, with 14 bases left between them.

The rearrangement uses TRBV5-1 and TRBJ2-7, with a weak D call TRBD1 (5 bases). The sequence was collected from a woman older than 75 with COVID-19, enrolled during active disease. Sequencing used peripheral blood. CDR3 protein: CASSPQGTFYEQYF. The DNA of the CDR3 is TGCGCCAGCAGCCCTCAGGGTACATTCTACGAGCAGTACTTC.